A single sample gave rise to the 10 T cell receptor beta chains below, sequenced in a study of blood T cell repertoires in COVID-19 (dated by TCRdb to 2018 to 2021). Library preparation employed the immunoSEQ multiplex PCR assay. Here the immuneACCESS table is served through TCRdb, limited to in-frame sequences with V and J called. Missing clones are a known gap in these copies; in checked studies unresolved V genes cover under half, and the rest lacks a known reason. A total of roughly 260,000 clones appear in this sample, more than 85% of them only once. Of the sample, 2% to 3% is held by the ten largest clones. Sequencing input: peripheral blood. These receptors were taken from a person under 30 with COVID-19, enrolled during active disease.

This clone was seen just once. V usage is TRBV7-2 and J usage is TRBJ2-5, with D tentatively TRBD2 (5 bases). V was cut by 0 bases and J by 5 bases, with 10 bases left in between. Germline values: CDR1 SGHTA, CDR2 FQGNSA. The CDR3 runs 14 residues. CDR3 protein: CASSLAGLAETQYF. CDR3 coding DNA: TGTGCCAGCAGCTTAGCCGGGCTAGCTGAGACCCAGTACTTC. Using reference TRBV7-2 and TRBJ2-5 for the parts outside the CDR3, the full variable domain is GAGVSQSPSNKVTEKGKDVELRCDPISGHTALYWYRQSLGQGLEFLIYFQGNSAPDKSGLPSDRFSAERTGGSVSTLTIQRTQQEDSAVYLCASSLAGLAETQYFGPGTRLLVL.

The chain employs TRBV29-1 and TRBJ2-7; 7 bases fit TRBD1. The V and J ends lost 4 bases and 5 bases, in that order; junction bases with no gene match: 8. The length of the CDR3 is 13 residues. Per germline, CDR1 SQVTM and CDR2 ANQGSEA. The CDR3 loop reads CSVAPGGLNEQYF. CDR3 coding DNA: TGCAGCGTTGCCCCAGGGGGTCTGAACGAGCAGTACTTC.

The rearrangement joins TRBV6-5 to TRBJ2-1; 14 bases agree with TRBD2. V dropped 6 bases and J dropped 6; count of bases not matched to a gene: 4. Germline CDR1 reads MNHEY; CDR2 reads SVGAGI. This CDR3 has 15 amino acids. CDR3 in amino acids: CASSGLAGGFNEQFF. In DNA form, the CDR3 reads TGTGCCAGCAGCGGACTAGCGGGAGGTTTCAATGAGCAGTTCTTC.

V usage is TRBV2 and J usage is TRBJ2-5; TRBD2 is a possible D gene (6 bases). V was cut by 7 bases and J by 2 bases, with 11 bases left in between. CDR3 size: 13 residues. Germline V gene sequence: CDR1 SNHLY, CDR2 FYNNEI. The CDR3 sequence is CASTLGRQETQYF. The CDR3, as DNA: TGTGCCAGCACCCTAGGGAGGCAAGAGACCCAGTACTTC.

The chain uses TRBV19 and TRBJ1-1; TRBD1 is a possible D gene (6 bases). Germline-derived CDR1 and CDR2 are LNHDA and SQIVND (reference sequence). This CDR3 is 13 amino acids long. V dropped 6 bases and J dropped 3 bases, with 11 bases sitting between them. CDR3 sequence reads: CASREQGYTEAFF. The CDR3 DNA follows: TGTGCCAGTAGAGAACAGGGATACACTGAAGCTTTCTTT.

V and J are TRBV19 and TRBJ2-5; 9 bases are shared with TRBD2. Looked up from germline, CDR1 is LNHDA and CDR2 is SQIVND (reference sequence). The CDR3 runs 15 residues. Losses at the gene ends were 6 bases for V and 1 base for J; bases not matched to a gene: 6. The CDR3 loop reads CASRPLAGAQETQYF. CDR3 DNA: TGTGCCAGTAGACCTTTAGCGGGAGCCCAAGAGACCCAGTACTTC.

This clone was observed a few times. The genes are TRBV27 and TRBJ1-3; TRBD1 matches 9 bases. Per the germline V gene, CDR1 is MNHEY and CDR2 is SMNVEV (reference sequence). The V gene end was trimmed by 5 bases and the J gene end by 3 bases; junction bases not matched to a gene: 11. This CDR3 has 17 amino acids. The DNA for the CDR3 is TGTGCCAGCAGTCCCCGGAACAGGGGGCGAGATGGAAACACCATATATTTT. Translation gives CASSPRNRGRDGNTIYF.

This chain links TRBV7-9 with TRBJ1-3; D is unresolved. The CDR3 spans 16 residues. The V end was cut by 1 base, the J end by 0 bases, with 10 bases between. CDR1 and CDR2 from the germline V gene are SEHNR and FQNEAQ (reference sequence). For the CDR3, the DNA is TGTGCCAGCAGCTTAGTCCAGGTCGTCTCTGGAAACACCATATATTTT. Protein sequence: CASSLVQVVSGNTIYF.

About this clone itself: The sample has other DNA sequences that encode this CDR3 too. The chain recombines TRBV15 with TRBJ1-2, with 7 bases fitting TRBD1. Trimming cost V 8 bases and J 8 bases; bases outside gene matches: 8. CDR3 length: 12 amino acids. Germline values: CDR1 LNHNV, CDR2 YYDKDF (reference sequence). The CDR3 spells CATSRDSGGYTF. The CDR3 DNA reads TGTGCCACCTCCAGGGACAGCGGGGGCTACACCTTC.

In DNA, the CDR3 is TGTGCCAGCAGCCTCGGGACAGGGGAAACCGGGGAGCTGTTTTTT. Its protein is CASSLGTGETGELFF. The V call is TRBV7-9, the J call TRBJ2-2, with 10 bases fitting TRBD1. Germline assignment: CDR1 SEHNR and CDR2 FQNEAQ (reference sequence). The length of the CDR3 is 15 residues. After removal of 5 bases from V and 5 bases from J, the junction contained 5 bases not matched to a gene.